This T cell receptor beta chain stems from a study of memory CD4+ T cells and cytomegalovirus serostatus. Across the whole study: Healthy Belgian adult donors included about nine CMV-positive and some 23 CMV-negative people. Whole-study findings and limits: The CMV-associated TCR signature appears largely within the CD4+ memory repertoire. About 40% of the roughly 150 known CMV-associated TCRbeta sequences appeared in CD4+ memory.

Single viable CD3+CD4+CD8-CD45RO+ cells were sorted as the memory CD4+ T cells. V lost 3 bases and J lost 7; bases outside the gene matches: 8. CDR1 SEHNR and CDR2 FQNEAQ come from the germline V gene (reference sequence). CDR3 size: 14 residues. Profiled with immunoSEQ multiplex PCR; TCRdb holds only in-frame clones, not every one. This table holds roughly 50,000 clones, more than 60% found once. Notes on this clone: The antigen remains unidentified.

The chain is built from TRBV7-9 and TRBJ1-2; 7 nucleotides line up with TRBD1. The clonotype originates from an adult in good health and CMV-seronegative. The sample comprised memory CD4+ T cells from blood. The CDR3 region is CASSFRGRDGGYTF. CDR3 DNA sequence: TGTGCCAGCAGCTTCAGGGGGAGGGATGGTGGCTACACCTTC.